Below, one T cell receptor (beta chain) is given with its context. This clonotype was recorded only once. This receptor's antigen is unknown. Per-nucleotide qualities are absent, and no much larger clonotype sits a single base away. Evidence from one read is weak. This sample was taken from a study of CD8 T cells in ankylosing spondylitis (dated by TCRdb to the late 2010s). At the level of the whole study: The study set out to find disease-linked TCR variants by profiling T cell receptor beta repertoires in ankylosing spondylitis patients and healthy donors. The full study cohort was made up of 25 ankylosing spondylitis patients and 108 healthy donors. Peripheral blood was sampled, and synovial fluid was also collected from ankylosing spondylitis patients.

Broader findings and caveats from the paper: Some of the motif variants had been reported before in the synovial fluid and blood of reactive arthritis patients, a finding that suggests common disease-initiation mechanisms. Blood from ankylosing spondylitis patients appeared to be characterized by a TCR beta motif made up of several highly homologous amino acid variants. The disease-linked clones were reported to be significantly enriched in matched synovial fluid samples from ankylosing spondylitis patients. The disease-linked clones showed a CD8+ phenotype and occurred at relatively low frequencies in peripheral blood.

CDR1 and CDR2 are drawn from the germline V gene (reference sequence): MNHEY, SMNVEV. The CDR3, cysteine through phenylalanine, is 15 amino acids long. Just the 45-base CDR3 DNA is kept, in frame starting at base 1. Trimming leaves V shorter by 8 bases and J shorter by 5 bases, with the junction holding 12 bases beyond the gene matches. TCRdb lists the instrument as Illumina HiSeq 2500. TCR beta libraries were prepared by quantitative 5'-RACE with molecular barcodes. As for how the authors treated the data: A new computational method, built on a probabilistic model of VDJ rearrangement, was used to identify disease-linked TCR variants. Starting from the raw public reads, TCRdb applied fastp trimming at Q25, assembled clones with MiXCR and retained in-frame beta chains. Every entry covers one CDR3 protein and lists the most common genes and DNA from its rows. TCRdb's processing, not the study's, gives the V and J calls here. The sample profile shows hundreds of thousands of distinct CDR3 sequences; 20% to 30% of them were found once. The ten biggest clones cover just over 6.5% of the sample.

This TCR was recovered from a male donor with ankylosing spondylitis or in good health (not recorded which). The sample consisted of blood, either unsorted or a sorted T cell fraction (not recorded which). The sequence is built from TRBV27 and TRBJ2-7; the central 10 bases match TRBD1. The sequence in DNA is TGTGCCAGCTGGCCGTCCGGGACAGGGGCCCACGAGCAGTACTTC. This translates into CASWPSGTGAHEQYF.